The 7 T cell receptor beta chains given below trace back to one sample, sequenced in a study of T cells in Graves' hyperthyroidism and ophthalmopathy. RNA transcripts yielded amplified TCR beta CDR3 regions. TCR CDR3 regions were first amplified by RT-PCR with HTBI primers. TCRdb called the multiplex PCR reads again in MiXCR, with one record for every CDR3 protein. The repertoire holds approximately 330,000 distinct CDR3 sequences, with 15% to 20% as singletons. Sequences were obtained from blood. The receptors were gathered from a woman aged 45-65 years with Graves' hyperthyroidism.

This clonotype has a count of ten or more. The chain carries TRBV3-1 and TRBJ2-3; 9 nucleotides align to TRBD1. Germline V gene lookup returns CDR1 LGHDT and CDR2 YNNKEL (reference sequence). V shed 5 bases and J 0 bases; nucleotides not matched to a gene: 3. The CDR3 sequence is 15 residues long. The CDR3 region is CASSAGTGSTDTQYF. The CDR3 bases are TGTGCCAGCAGCGCCGGGACAGGGAGCACAGATACGCAGTATTTT.

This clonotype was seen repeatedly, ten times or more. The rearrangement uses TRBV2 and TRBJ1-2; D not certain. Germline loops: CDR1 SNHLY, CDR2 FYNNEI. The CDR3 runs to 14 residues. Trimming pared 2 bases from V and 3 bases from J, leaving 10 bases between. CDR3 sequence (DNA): TGTGCCAGCAGTGAAAGTAGCCCTGACTATGGCTACACCTTC. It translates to CASSESSPDYGYTF.

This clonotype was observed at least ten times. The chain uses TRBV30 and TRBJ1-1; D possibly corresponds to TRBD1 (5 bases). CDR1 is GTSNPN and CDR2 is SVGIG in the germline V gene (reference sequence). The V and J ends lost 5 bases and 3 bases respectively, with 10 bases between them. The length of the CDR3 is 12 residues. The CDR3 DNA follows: TGTGCCTGGTCGACAGCTTACACTGAAGCTTTCTTT. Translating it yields CAWSTAYTEAFF.

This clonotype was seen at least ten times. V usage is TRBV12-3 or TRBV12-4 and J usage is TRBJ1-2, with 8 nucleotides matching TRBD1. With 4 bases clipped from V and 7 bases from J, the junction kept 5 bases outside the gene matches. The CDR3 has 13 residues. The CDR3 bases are TGTGCCAGCAGTTCCACAGGGGGTCTTGGCTACACCTTC. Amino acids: CASSSTGGLGYTF.

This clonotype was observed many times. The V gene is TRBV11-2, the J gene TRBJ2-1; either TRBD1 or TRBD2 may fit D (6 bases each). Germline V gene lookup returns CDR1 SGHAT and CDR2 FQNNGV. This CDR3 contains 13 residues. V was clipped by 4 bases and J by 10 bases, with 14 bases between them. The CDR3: CASSSPGGKEQFF. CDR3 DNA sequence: TGTGCCAGCAGCTCCCCCGGGGGCAAAGAGCAGTTCTTC.

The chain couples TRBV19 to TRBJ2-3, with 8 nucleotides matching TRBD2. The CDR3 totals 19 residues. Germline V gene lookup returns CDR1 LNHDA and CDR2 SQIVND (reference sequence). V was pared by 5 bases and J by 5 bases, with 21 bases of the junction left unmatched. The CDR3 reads CASSSPRGAREGHQDTQYF. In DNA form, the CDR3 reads TGTGCCAGTAGTTCCCCTCGGGGCGCTCGGGAGGGCCATCAAGATACGCAGTATTTT.

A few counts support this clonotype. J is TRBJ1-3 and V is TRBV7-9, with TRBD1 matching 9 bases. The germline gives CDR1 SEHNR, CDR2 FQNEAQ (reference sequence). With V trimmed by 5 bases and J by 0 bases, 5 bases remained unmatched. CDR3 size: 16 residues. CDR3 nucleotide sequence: TGTGCCAGCAGCGCGGGACAGGGATCCTCTGGAAACACCATATATTTT. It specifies CASSAGQGSSGNTIYF. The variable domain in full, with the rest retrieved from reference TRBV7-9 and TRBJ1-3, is DTGVSQNPRHKITKRGQNVTFRCDPISEHNRLYWYRQTLGQGPEFLTYFQNEAQLEKSRLLSDRFSAERPKGSFSTLEIQRTEQGDSAMYLCASSAGQGSSGNTIYFGEGSWLTVV.